This record looks at one TCR beta chain sequence and its context. This specimen comes from a study of blood T cell repertoires in COVID-19. The assay was immunoSEQ multiplex PCR, and TCRdb's table has in-frame clones only and misses some. The table records about 140,000 clones, roughly 89% of them present only once. This CDR3 region has 16 residues. Unmatched junction bases numbered 11, after V lost 6 bases and J lost 2 bases. Germline V gives CDR1 SGHKS, CDR2 YYEKEE (reference sequence). The sequence was collected from a woman aged 40 to 50 with acute or convalescent COVID-19. V is TRBV5-5 and J is TRBJ2-1, with TRBD2 identical over 7 bases. The sample comprised peripheral blood. The CDR3 protein is CASTTPGLAAYNEQFF. CDR3 coding DNA: TGTGCCAGCACCACCCCGGGGCTAGCGGCCTACAATGAGCAGTTCTTC.